These 32 T cell receptor beta chains originate from one sample sequenced in a study of blood T cell repertoires in COVID-19. TCRdb keeps only in-frame clones here, not all; method: immunoSEQ multiplex PCR. The repertoire holds under 300,000 clones, approximately 83% seen once, with roughly 1.9% in the top ten. Sequencing used peripheral blood. The receptors were gathered from a man aged 30 to 39 who had recovered from COVID-19.

V usage is TRBV25-1 and J usage is TRBJ1-2, with D maybe TRBD1 (6 bases). Between the trimmed V and J ends, which lost 3 bases and 8 bases, there was a span of 16 bases. CDR3 length: 14 residues. CDR1 is MGHDK and CDR2 is SYGVNS in the germline V gene. The CDR3 coding sequence is TGTGCCAGCAGTGACCTTGGGGGGGGCCCCGGCTACACCTTC. This encodes CASSDLGGGPGYTF.

This clone came up a few times. V gene TRBV5-4 combines with J gene TRBJ1-1; TRBD1 agrees at 7 bases. V lost 3 bases and J lost 8; bases outside the gene matches: 7. The germline V gene encodes CDR1 SGHNT and CDR2 YYREEE (reference sequence). This CDR3 spans 13 amino acids. The chain's CDR3 is CASSWTGTDEAFF. The CDR3 region has the DNA TGTGCCAGCAGCTGGACCGGGACAGACGAAGCTTTCTTT.

The CDR3, as DNA: TGCGCCAGCAGCTTAGACAGACTCTCTGGGGCCAACGTCCTGACTTTC. Its translation is CASSLDRLSGANVLTF. The chain combines TRBV5-1 with TRBJ2-6; possibly TRBD1 for D (5 bases). This CDR3 is built from 16 residues. CDR1 and CDR2 from the germline V gene are SGHRS and YFSETQ. V lost 2 bases and J 0 bases, leaving 9 bases between the germline ends.

This clone was counted a few times. The chain has TRBV2 and TRBJ1-1; 8 bases agree with TRBD1. The CDR3 sequence is 16 residues long. V trimming: 1 base; J trimming: 0 bases; junction bases outside the gene matches: 4. Germline V gene sequence: CDR1 SNHLY, CDR2 FYNNEI. This CDR3 reads CASSEGQGSMNTEAFF. The DNA for the CDR3 is TGTGCCAGCAGTGAAGGACAGGGGAGTATGAACACTGAAGCTTTCTTT.

The CDR3 reads CASSTQGPAGELFF. CDR3 coding DNA: TGTGCCAGCAGCACACAGGGACCCGCCGGGGAGCTGTTTTTT. The rearrangement uses TRBV3-1 (or the pseudogene TRBV3-2) and TRBJ2-2; D may be TRBD1 (6 bases). Germline V gene sequence: CDR1 LGHDT, CDR2 YNNKEL (reference sequence). The CDR3 is 14 amino acids. The V and J ends lost 5 bases and 6 bases respectively, with 13 bases between them.

The chain is built from TRBV11-2 and TRBJ2-1; 8 bases agree with TRBD2. Germline CDR1 and CDR2: SGHAT and FQNNGV. The CDR3 loop spans 19 amino acids. Trimming removed 0 bases from V and 0 bases from J; junction bases left unmatched: 10. CDR3: CASSLDRAGGLPSYNEQFF. In DNA, the CDR3 is TGTGCCAGCAGCTTAGATAGGGCGGGGGGCCTTCCCTCCTACAATGAGCAGTTCTTC.

The V gene is TRBV7-2, the J gene TRBJ2-3, with D uncertain. The CDR3 is 16 amino acids. Germline V gene lookup returns CDR1 SGHTA and CDR2 FQGNSA. V gave up 5 bases and J gave up 5 bases, with 20 bases separating them. CDR3: CASSPLGLPRIDTQYF. Written as DNA, the CDR3 is TGTGCCAGCAGCCCCCTTGGCCTCCCGCGGATAGATACGCAGTATTTT.

V gene TRBV4-1 combines with J gene TRBJ1-5, with 7 bases that match TRBD1. Germline trimming cut 3 bases from V and 4 bases from J; bases unmatched to any gene: 6. Germline CDR1 reads MGHRA; CDR2 reads YSYEKL. This CDR3 region has 15 residues. CDR3 loop: CASSQSGTENQPQHF. The CDR3 nucleotides are TGCGCCAGCAGCCAGTCGGGGACAGAGAATCAGCCCCAGCATTTT.

The V call is TRBV6-1, the J call TRBJ1-5, with D unresolved. Trimming shortened V by 2 bases and J by 0 bases, and 8 bases separated the two germline ends. The CDR3 covers 15 residues. Germline CDR1 and CDR2: MNHNS and SASEGT. The CDR3 coding sequence is TGTGCCAGCAGTGAACAGAACTATAGCAATCAGCCCCAGCATTTT. Residues: CASSEQNYSNQPQHF.

V is TRBV5-8 and J is TRBJ1-2; tentatively, D is TRBD1 (5 bases). In germline, CDR1 is SGHTS, CDR2 YDEGEE. V was shortened by 0 bases and J by 8 bases, with 11 bases between the two germline ends. CDR3 length: 13 amino acids. The CDR3, as DNA: TGTGCCAGCAGCTTGGTCGGGGGACGGGGCTACACCTTC. It yields the protein CASSLVGGRGYTF.

CDR3 sequence reads: CASSLAGQVSSPLHF. The CDR3 DNA reads TGTGCCAGCAGCTTGGCGGGACAGGTTTCTTCACCCCTCCACTTT. The V gene is TRBV5-6, the J gene TRBJ1-6; 8 bases are shared with TRBD1. CDR3 size: 15 residues. Per germline, CDR1 SGHDT and CDR2 YYEEEE. J was trimmed by 9 bases and V by 0 bases; bases with no gene match: 5.

The chain carries TRBV7-9 and TRBJ2-5; tentative D call: TRBD1 (6 bases). V was shortened by 4 bases and J by 5 bases, with 17 bases between the two germline ends. Germline V gene data show CDR1 as SEHNR and CDR2 as FQNEAQ (reference sequence). The CDR3 is made up of 15 amino acids. The CDR3 DNA follows: TGTGCCAGCAGCTCGCAGACAGGTTCCTGGGAGACCCAGTACTTC. It codes for CASSSQTGSWETQYF.

This sequence joins TRBV9 and TRBJ2-3; 12 nucleotides agree with TRBD2. CDR1 SGDLS and CDR2 YYNGEE come from the germline V gene. V was clipped by 0 bases and J by 7 bases; unmatched bases: 6. This CDR3 contains 16 residues. In DNA form, the CDR3 reads TGTGCCAGCAGCGTAGCTAGCGGGGGGGCATGGAATACGCAGTATTTT. This gives the protein CASSVASGGAWNTQYF.

The rearrangement uses TRBV5-4 and TRBJ2-5, with 8 bases matching TRBD1. Germline V gene lookup returns CDR1 SGHNT and CDR2 YYREEE (reference sequence). The CDR3 sequence is 13 residues long. V dropped 3 bases and J dropped 5; count of bases not matched to a gene: 3. In DNA, the CDR3 is TGTGCCAGCAGCTGGGACAGGTCGGAGACCCAGTACTTC. Its translation is CASSWDRSETQYF.

This clone was seen a single time. The rearrangement uses TRBV3-1 (or the pseudogene TRBV3-2) and TRBJ1-6; 7 nucleotides agree with TRBD1. The CDR3 contains 17 residues. The V and J ends lost 4 bases and 6 bases, in that order; junction bases with no gene match: 12. Germline-derived CDR1 and CDR2 are LGHDT and YNNKEL (reference sequence). The CDR3 region has the DNA TGTGCCAGCAGCCGGAGGATGACCGGGACAGCTAATTCACCCCTCCACTTT. Residues: CASSRRMTGTANSPLHF.

This chain connects TRBV6-4 to TRBJ1-2, with 10 bases matching TRBD1. Trimming at V came to 2 bases and at J to 3 bases, leaving 9 bases not matched to a gene. From germline, CDR1 is MRHNA and CDR2 SNTAGT. This CDR3 is 17 amino acids long. As DNA, the CDR3 is TGTGCCAGCAGTGACCTAAACCGGGACAGGGGTGACTATGGCTACACCTTC. This gives the protein CASSDLNRDRGDYGYTF.

This chain links TRBV28 with TRBJ1-2; D may be TRBD1 (5 bases). With 3 bases removed from V and 1 base from J, the gap between germline ends came to 12 bases. CDR1 and CDR2 from the germline V gene are MDHEN and SYDVKM. The CDR3 has 15 residues. The CDR3 DNA is TGTGCCAGCAGTTTTAACGACAGATTTAACTATGGCTACACCTTC. Amino acids: CASSFNDRFNYGYTF.

The chain carries TRBV7-9 and TRBJ1-4; D remains ambiguous. This CDR3 region has 15 residues. Germline values: CDR1 SEHNR, CDR2 FQNEAQ (reference sequence). V was pared by 4 bases and J by 6 bases, with 15 bases between. CDR3 loop: CASSSESPYDEKLFF. The CDR3 DNA reads TGTGCCAGCAGCTCTGAAAGTCCCTACGATGAAAAACTGTTTTTT.

The gene calls are TRBV6-6 and TRBJ1-1; 7 positions agree with TRBD1. The germline CDR1 and CDR2 sequences are MNHNY and SVGAGI (reference sequence). V was pared by 5 bases and J by 5 bases, with 8 bases of the junction left unmatched. This CDR3 is 14 amino acids long. The CDR3 sequence: CASSQLRGATEAFF. DNA of the CDR3: TGTGCCAGCAGTCAACTCAGGGGGGCAACTGAAGCTTTCTTT.

The CDR3 region is CASSPGDPPTHGYTF. DNA of the CDR3: TGTGCCAGCAGTCCAGGGGACCCCCCCACCCATGGCTACACCTTC. The gene calls are TRBV6-1 and TRBJ1-2, with D perhaps TRBD1 (6 bases). Trimming cost V 5 bases and J 6 bases, with 19 bases left between them. The CDR3 is 15 amino acids. CDR1 is MNHNS and CDR2 is SASEGT in the germline V gene.

The chain combines TRBV3-1 (or the pseudogene TRBV3-2) with TRBJ2-5; perhaps TRBD2 as D (7 bases). Germline V gene data show CDR1 as LGHDT and CDR2 as YNNKEL (reference sequence). The CDR3 is 16 amino acids. V shed 4 bases and J shed 2 bases, with 17 bases lying between them. The CDR3 reads CASSRTRGGRQETQYF. The CDR3 coding sequence is TGTGCCAGCAGCCGGACGCGCGGGGGCCGTCAAGAGACCCAGTACTTC.

This clone showed up just once. The CDR3 coding sequence is TGTGCCACCAGCAGAGATTTCTCCGAGCAGTACTTC. This codes for CATSRDFSEQYF. V usage is TRBV15 and J usage is TRBJ2-7, with D uncertain. The germline CDR1 and CDR2 sequences are LNHNV and YYDKDF (reference sequence). V was shortened by 0 bases and J by 6 bases, with 6 bases between the two germline ends. The CDR3 consists of 12 residues.

The chain carries TRBV6-2 or TRBV6-3 and TRBJ2-3, with D possibly TRBD2 on 6 matching bases. Trimming shortened V by 6 bases and J by 6 bases, and 19 bases separated the two germline ends. Germline assignment: CDR1 MNHEY and CDR2 SVGEGT. This CDR3 has 15 amino acids. The CDR3 spells CASSLLAGRRDTQYF. DNA for the CDR3: TGTGCCAGCAGCTTACTTGCGGGGCGCAGGGATACGCAGTATTTT.

The genes are TRBV27 and TRBJ2-6; TRBD2 is a possible D gene (6 bases). CDR3 length: 16 residues. From germline, CDR1 is MNHEY and CDR2 SMNVEV (reference sequence). V lost 5 bases and J lost 0, with 11 bases in between. This CDR3 reads CASSRAGSSGANVLTF. CDR3 nucleotide sequence: TGTGCCAGCAGTAGGGCGGGAAGCTCTGGGGCCAACGTCCTGACTTTC. Full variable domain (missing parts from reference TRBV27 and TRBJ2-6): EAQVTQNPRYLITVTGKKLTVTCSQNMNHEYMSWYRQDPGLGLRQIYYSMNVEVTDKGDVPEGYKVSRKEKRNFPLILESPSPNQTSLYFCASSRAGSSGANVLTFGAGSRLTVL.

The CDR3 is CASSRGLNNEQFF. CDR3 DNA: TGTGCCAGTAGCAGGGGGCTTAACAATGAGCAGTTCTTC. This chain connects TRBV19 to TRBJ2-1; TRBD1 aligns across 8 bases. V was pared by 6 bases and J by 5 bases, with 3 bases of the junction left unmatched. The CDR3 has 13 residues. Germline V gene lookup returns CDR1 LNHDA and CDR2 SQIVND (reference sequence).

This clone was recorded once. The chain joins TRBV5-5 to TRBJ1-2; 7 nucleotides line up with TRBD1. CDR1 is SGHKS, CDR2 YYEKEE, per germline (reference sequence). Trimming took 2 bases from V and 4 from J; bases not matched to a gene: 5. This CDR3 is built from 14 residues. The CDR3 loop reads CASSFGQAAYGYTF. The DNA for the CDR3 is TGTGCCAGCAGCTTCGGACAGGCCGCCTATGGCTACACCTTC.

The rearrangement uses TRBV18 and TRBJ2-5; 10 nucleotides align to TRBD2. This CDR3 has 17 amino acids. V dropped 4 bases and J dropped 0; count of bases not matched to a gene: 8. The germline V gene encodes CDR1 KGHSH and CDR2 LQKENI. CDR3 region: CASSRSSGGSNQETQYF. The CDR3 bases are TGTGCCAGCTCACGAAGTAGCGGGGGGTCGAACCAAGAGACCCAGTACTTC. Full variable domain (remainder filled in from reference TRBV18 and TRBJ2-5): NAGVMQNPRHLVRRRGQEARLRCSPMKGHSHVYWYRQLPEEGLKFMVYLQKENIIDESGMPKERFSAEFPKEGPSILRIQQVVRGDSAAYFCASSRSSGGSNQETQYFGPGTRLLVL.

This clone was observed a single time. The rearrangement links TRBV5-6 to TRBJ2-7; TRBD1 might be the D (5 bases). The V gene's germline CDR1 is SGHDT and CDR2 YYEEEE. V was pared by 10 bases and J by 2 bases, with 16 bases between. This CDR3 has 13 residues. The CDR3 sequence is CAGQGSETYEQYV. The CDR3 coding sequence is TGTGCCGGACAAGGGTCCGAAACCTACGAGCAGTACGTC.

V gene TRBV6-4 combines with J gene TRBJ2-1, with D possibly being TRBD1 (5 bases). Germline CDR1 MRHNA, CDR2 SNTAGT. Trimming pared 3 bases from V and 5 bases from J, leaving 8 bases between. The CDR3 spans 13 residues. The CDR3 DNA reads TGTGCCAGCAGTGATCGACAGAACAATGAGCAGTTCTTC. It codes for CASSDRQNNEQFF.

This chain joins TRBV4-1 and TRBJ2-6, with D perhaps TRBD1 (5 bases). The germline V gene has CDR1 MGHRA and CDR2 YSYEKL. The CDR3 contains 16 residues. V was cut by 1 base and J by 0 bases, with 7 bases left in between. This chain's CDR3 is CASSQGGSSGANVLTF. The CDR3 nucleotides read TGCGCCAGCAGCCAAGGGGGCTCCTCTGGGGCCAACGTCCTGACTTTC.

The chain employs TRBV2 and TRBJ1-5; 9 nucleotides match TRBD1. The length of the CDR3 is 14 residues. The V segment lost 4 bases and the J segment 6 bases; nucleotides outside the gene matches: 4. Germline values: CDR1 SNHLY, CDR2 FYNNEI. The CDR3 sequence: CASSGDRGSQPQHF. As DNA, the CDR3 is TGTGCCAGCAGTGGCGACAGGGGGAGTCAGCCCCAGCATTTT.

The chain recombines TRBV2 with TRBJ2-3; TRBD2 matches at 9 bases. The CDR3 extends over 17 amino acids. Germline V lookup: CDR1 SNHLY, CDR2 FYNNEI. Losses at the gene ends were 7 bases for V and 5 bases for J; bases not matched to a gene: 16. The CDR3 spells CASTVRGGGANRDTQYF. In DNA, the CDR3 is TGTGCCAGCACCGTGAGAGGCGGGGGGGCCAATAGAGATACGCAGTATTTT.